One sample yielded the 29 T cell receptor beta chains listed below, sequenced in a study of identical twins. TCRdb passed the 5' RACE reads through MiXCR, listing each CDR3 protein once. The data show 410,000 or so distinct CDR3 sequences, about 18% seen once. Material for sequencing was naive T cells sorted from blood. Receptor source: a man aged 50 or older in good health.

In its sample, this clonotype was seen many times. The rearrangement uses TRBV28 and TRBJ2-5; no definite D call. Germline lookup yields CDR1 MDHEN and CDR2 SYDVKM. The germline V and J ends were trimmed by 5 bases and 4 bases, with 17 bases remaining between them. The CDR3 covers 15 residues. The CDR3 DNA sequence: TGTGCCAGCAGTCCCTTTTGGGGAACGGGAGAGACCCAGTACTTC. Encoded protein: CASSPFWGTGETQYF.

This clonotype was found many times. The CDR3 region has the DNA TGTGCCTGGAGCCCCGGACATCTTAGCAATCAGCCCCAGCATTTT. Protein sequence: CAWSPGHLSNQPQHF. The chain has TRBV30 and TRBJ1-5; tentative D call: TRBD1 (5 bases). V was pared by 3 bases and J by 0 bases, with 12 bases between. Germline CDR1 and CDR2: GTSNPN and SVGIG (reference sequence). The CDR3 runs to 15 residues.

This clonotype was recorded a few times. The chain uses TRBV20-1 and TRBJ2-3; the D gene is possibly TRBD1 (6 bases). CDR1 and CDR2 from the germline V gene are DFQATT and SNEGSKA (reference sequence). V gave up 5 bases and J gave up 7 bases, with 16 bases separating them. The CDR3 covers 13 residues. CDR3 in amino acids: CSALAQGWHTQYF. The CDR3 region has the DNA TGCAGTGCTCTGGCCCAGGGGTGGCATACGCAGTATTTT.

This clonotype was counted many times. This chain links TRBV5-1 with TRBJ1-4; D call uncertain. CDR1 SGHRS and CDR2 YFSETQ come from the germline V gene. The CDR3 is made up of 13 amino acids. V was pared by 2 bases and J by 8 bases, with 10 bases between. This CDR3 is CASSLHGTEKLFF. The CDR3 DNA reads as TGCGCCAGCAGCTTACACGGAACAGAAAAACTGTTTTTT.

This chain connects TRBV27 to TRBJ2-5, with TRBD2 matching 10 bases. The CDR3 is made up of 15 amino acids. Germline CDR1 and CDR2: MNHEY and SMNVEV (reference sequence). Unmatched junction bases numbered 9, after V lost 8 bases and J lost 3 bases. The CDR3: CASALAGVSKETQYF. The CDR3 DNA is TGTGCCAGCGCTCTAGCGGGAGTTTCGAAAGAGACCCAGTACTTC.

The rearrangement uses TRBV7-9 and TRBJ2-7; possibly TRBD1 or TRBD2 for D (5 bases each). The CDR3 is 13 amino acids. In germline, CDR1 is SEHNR, CDR2 FQNEAQ (reference sequence). V was pared by 6 bases and J by 7 bases, with 16 bases between. CDR3 sequence: CASSIILEGEQYF. CDR3 nucleotides: TGTGCCAGCAGTATTATCCTTGAGGGGGAGCAGTACTTC.

This clonotype was observed at least ten times. The J gene is TRBJ2-7, the V gene TRBV10-3; D unclear. The CDR3 totals 11 residues. V shed 5 bases and J shed 5 bases, with 7 bases lying between them. The V gene's germline CDR1 is ENHRY and CDR2 SYGVKD. The CDR3 protein is CAISPRNEQYF. CDR3 bases: TGTGCCATCAGTCCAAGGAACGAGCAGTACTTC.

This clonotype came up a few times. The DNA for the CDR3 is TGTGCCAGCGCACAGGGTTCTTTTGGTGAGCAGTTCTTC. It yields the protein CASAQGSFGEQFF. The V gene is TRBV6-4, the J gene TRBJ2-1, with D possibly matching TRBD1 (6 bases). Germline V CDR1 and CDR2: MRHNA, SNTAGT. V was pared by 8 bases and J by 9 bases, with 17 bases between. The CDR3 contains 13 residues.

This clonotype was detected a few times. The rearrangement joins TRBV28 to TRBJ2-7; 7 nucleotides line up with TRBD2. The germline V gene encodes CDR1 MDHEN and CDR2 SYDVKM. V trimming: 5 bases; J trimming: 6 bases; junction bases outside the gene matches: 4. CDR3 length: 12 residues. In nucleotides, the CDR3 is TGTGCCAGCAGTCAAAGGACTAGCGAGCAGTACTTC. Protein product: CASSQRTSEQYF. Full variable domain (remainder filled in from reference TRBV28 and TRBJ2-7): DVKVTQSSRYLVKRTGEKVFLECVQDMDHENMFWYRQDPGLGLRLIYFSYDVKMKEKGDIPEGYSVSREKKERFSLILESASTNQTSMYLCASSQRTSEQYFGPGTRLTVT.

This clonotype showed up just once. The V and J genes are TRBV11-2 and TRBJ2-3, with D possibly TRBD2 on 5 matching bases. The germline V gene has CDR1 SGHAT and CDR2 FQNNGV. The V gene lost 6 bases and the J gene lost 0 bases, with 16 bases spanning the gap. The CDR3 spans 16 residues. In nucleotides, the CDR3 is TGTGCCAGCAGTAGAGGGCCGCGCCCTAGCACAGATACGCAGTATTTT. Translated: CASSRGPRPSTDTQYF.

V usage is TRBV15 and J usage is TRBJ1-4; D is perhaps TRBD1 (5 bases). V was trimmed by 1 base and J by 5 bases, leaving 11 bases between them. The germline gives CDR1 LNHNV, CDR2 YYDKDF (reference sequence). The length of the CDR3 is 15 residues. As DNA, the CDR3 is TGTGCCACCAGCAGAGCGAAACAGGTGAATGAAAAACTGTTTTTT. Residues: CATSRAKQVNEKLFF.

This clonotype has just a few counts. This chain uses TRBV11-2 with TRBJ2-5; D gene unclear. Germline V CDR1 and CDR2: SGHAT, FQNNGV. The CDR3 runs to 19 residues. The V end lost 1 base, the J end lost 4 bases, and 25 bases lay between the germline ends. For the CDR3, the DNA is TGTGCCAGCAGCTTAGGAGGTTATTGGCAGACTCGAGGTGGAGAGACCCAGTACTTC. Amino acids: CASSLGGYWQTRGGETQYF.

This clonotype has a count of ten or more. The chain couples TRBV4-3 to TRBJ2-1; a possible D gene is TRBD2 (7 bases). The germline V gene encodes CDR1 LGHNA and CDR2 YSLEER. Trimming left V 2 bases short and J 7 bases short, with 15 bases between. The CDR3 is 15 amino acids. CDR3 protein: CASSQRDYQGNEQFF. The CDR3 DNA sequence: TGCGCCAGCAGCCAAAGGGACTACCAGGGGAATGAGCAGTTCTTC.

V usage is TRBV20-1 and J usage is TRBJ2-7; 8 nucleotides match TRBD2. In germline, CDR1 is DFQATT, CDR2 SNEGSKA (reference sequence). V lost 6 bases, J lost 2 bases, and 9 bases stayed unmatched. This CDR3 comprises 14 residues. The CDR3 region has the DNA TGCAGTGCCATGCCGGGACTAGGGACCTACGAGCAGTACTTC. The encoded protein is CSAMPGLGTYEQYF.

This clonotype came up a few times. V gene TRBV27 combines with J gene TRBJ1-1, with no clear D. V shed 3 bases and J shed 6 bases, with 17 bases lying between them. Per the germline V gene, CDR1 is MNHEY and CDR2 is SMNVEV (reference sequence). The CDR3 covers 15 residues. CDR3 residues: CASSFIGRVGAEAFF. The DNA for the CDR3 is TGTGCCAGCAGTTTCATCGGTAGGGTGGGCGCTGAAGCTTTCTTT.

This clonotype was found a few times. The rearrangement joins TRBV20-1 to TRBJ2-1, with 9 bases fitting TRBD2. CDR3 length: 12 residues. Germline assignment: CDR1 DFQATT and CDR2 SNEGSKA (reference sequence). V shed 7 bases, J shed 6 bases, and the junction held 4 bases outside the gene matches. This chain's CDR3 is CSVPGLANEQFF. The CDR3, as DNA: TGCAGTGTCCCGGGACTAGCCAATGAGCAGTTCTTC.

This chain links TRBV19 with TRBJ1-2; D may be TRBD1 (5 bases). Germline assignment: CDR1 LNHDA and CDR2 SQIVND (reference sequence). V was shortened by 5 bases and J by 3 bases, with 7 bases between the two germline ends. The CDR3 extends over 12 amino acids. This chain's CDR3 is CASSDRDYGYTF. The CDR3 nucleotides read TGTGCCAGTAGTGACAGAGACTATGGCTACACCTTC.

The sample holds many counts of this clonotype. The gene calls are TRBV11-2 and TRBJ2-5, with TRBD2 as a possible D gene (6 bases). CDR1 and CDR2 from the germline V gene are SGHAT and FQNNGV. The CDR3 is 14 amino acids. V was trimmed by 2 bases and J by 5 bases, leaving 12 bases between them. The CDR3 reads CASSLFAGHETQYF. The DNA for the CDR3 is TGTGCCAGCAGCTTATTCGCGGGGCACGAGACCCAGTACTTC.

The rearrangement uses TRBV10-3 and TRBJ1-2; D call uncertain. The CDR3 is 12 residues long. The germline V gene has CDR1 ENHRY and CDR2 SYGVKD. V was pared by 0 bases and J by 6 bases, with 5 bases between. The CDR3 sequence is CAISESYHGYTF. In nucleotides, the CDR3 is TGTGCCATCAGTGAGTCTTATCATGGCTACACCTTC.

This chain links TRBV27 with TRBJ2-1; the match to TRBD2 covers 10 bases. This CDR3 has 15 residues. Trimming at V came to 3 bases and at J to 7 bases, leaving 6 bases not matched to a gene. The germline gives CDR1 MNHEY, CDR2 SMNVEV (reference sequence). CDR3 amino acids: CASSFGSGGTNEQFF. The CDR3 DNA reads TGTGCCAGCAGTTTTGGTAGCGGGGGGACAAATGAGCAGTTCTTC.

V gene TRBV28 combines with J gene TRBJ2-7, with TRBD1 identical over 7 bases. Germline CDR1 is MDHEN and CDR2 is SYDVKM. The CDR3 is 18 residues long. Losses at the gene ends were 4 bases for V and 3 bases for J; bases not matched to a gene: 18. The CDR3 loop is CASSSRDRYYQADYEQYF. The DNA for the CDR3 is TGTGCCAGCAGTTCCCGGGACAGATACTACCAGGCAGACTACGAGCAGTACTTC.

In this sample, this clonotype turned up a few times. This rearrangement joins TRBV15 to TRBJ2-3; the D gene is possibly TRBD2 (7 bases). V gave up 0 bases and J gave up 4 bases, with 17 bases separating them. The germline V gene encodes CDR1 LNHNV and CDR2 YYDKDF (reference sequence). The CDR3 is 17 amino acids. The CDR3 sequence is CATSRDLGGGGADTQYF. The CDR3 DNA sequence: TGTGCCACCAGCAGAGATCTGGGGGGGGGCGGCGCAGATACGCAGTATTTT.

The chain links TRBV27 to TRBJ2-7; 9 bases are shared with TRBD2. This CDR3 comprises 17 residues. The trim removed 5 bases at V and 0 bases at J, leaving 11 bases unmatched. The germline gives CDR1 MNHEY, CDR2 SMNVEV (reference sequence). CDR3 nucleotides: TGTGCCAGCAGTCGTAAACTAGCGGGCTTACCCTCCTACGAGCAGTACTTC. This translates into CASSRKLAGLPSYEQYF.

This clonotype was detected many times. Germline is not matched at one junction end, which may reflect a read error. The CDR3 coding sequence is TGCGCCAGCAGCTTGAGGCTCGACAGGGGGCTCCACTTC. This translates into CASSLRLDRGLHF. V gene TRBV5-1 combines with J gene TRBJ2-7, with 10 bases that match TRBD1. This CDR3 spans 13 amino acids. CDR1 and CDR2 from the germline V gene are SGHRS and YFSETQ.

This clonotype was seen at least ten times. This CDR3 is CSARDGGQGRTYEQYF. The CDR3 bases are TGCAGTGCTAGAGATGGGGGACAGGGGAGAACCTACGAGCAGTACTTC. This chain joins TRBV20-1 and TRBJ2-7; 10 positions match TRBD1. Germline trimming cut 0 bases from V and 2 bases from J; bases unmatched to any gene: 7. CDR1 is DFQATT, CDR2 SNEGSKA, per germline (reference sequence). The CDR3 sequence is 16 residues long.

This chain connects TRBV7-2 to TRBJ1-5; perhaps TRBD1 as D (6 bases). The V end lost 3 bases, the J end lost 6 bases, and 15 bases lay between the germline ends. The CDR3 runs 15 residues. Germline V CDR1 and CDR2: SGHTA, FQGNSA. This chain's CDR3 is CASSLPRGASQPQHF. CDR3 nucleotide sequence: TGTGCCAGCAGCTTGCCTCGGGGGGCGAGTCAGCCCCAGCATTTT.

Ten or more counts support this clonotype. The chain recombines TRBV7-6 with TRBJ2-3; no clear D gene. Germline CDR1 reads SGHVS; CDR2 reads FNYEAQ. The length of the CDR3 is 13 residues. V was shortened by 1 base and J by 3 bases, with 5 bases between the two germline ends. Written as DNA, the CDR3 is TGTGCCAGCAGCTTAGAAAGGACAGATACGCAGTATTTT. Residues: CASSLERTDTQYF.

The chain uses TRBV25-1 and TRBJ2-4; D gene ambiguous. Between the trimmed V and J ends, which lost 6 bases and 2 bases, there was a span of 5 bases. CDR1 is MGHDK, CDR2 SYGVNS, per germline. This CDR3 contains 12 residues. CDR3 in amino acids: CASRGSKNIQYF. The CDR3 DNA follows: TGTGCCAGCAGAGGGTCCAAAAACATTCAGTACTTC.

This chain joins TRBV29-1 and TRBJ2-3; D is undetermined. The length of the CDR3 is 12 residues. V dropped 4 bases and J dropped 6 bases, with 11 bases sitting between them. CDR1 is SQVTM and CDR2 is ANQGSEA in the germline V gene. The CDR3 DNA sequence: TGCAGCGTTGCGGCTGGGATGGATACGCAGTATTTT. As protein: CSVAAGMDTQYF.